This T cell receptor (beta chain) was retrieved from a study of blood T cells in healthy people across ages. Primers used in a second PCR of roughly 6 to 11 cycles were a sample-barcoded 5' primer and a J-beta primer mix. Through a template-switch adaptor with 12 random nucleotides, each cDNA molecule received a tag. Each CDR3 protein gets one entry after TCRdb re-called the 5' RACE reads with MiXCR. This sample yields just under 900,000 distinct CDR3 sequences, of which about 28% are seen a single time; approximately 15% belongs to the top ten. This CDR3 region has 15 residues. The germline V and J ends were trimmed by 5 bases and 4 bases, with 17 bases remaining between them.

The genes are TRBV12-3 or TRBV12-4 and TRBJ1-2, with a possible D match to TRBD1 (5 bases). The material sequenced was blood. The sequence was obtained from a woman at least 80 years old in good health. Written as DNA, the CDR3 is TGTGCCAGCAGTCAGTCAGGGTCCTTCGCCTATGGCTACACCTTC. Translating gives CASSQSGSFAYGYTF.